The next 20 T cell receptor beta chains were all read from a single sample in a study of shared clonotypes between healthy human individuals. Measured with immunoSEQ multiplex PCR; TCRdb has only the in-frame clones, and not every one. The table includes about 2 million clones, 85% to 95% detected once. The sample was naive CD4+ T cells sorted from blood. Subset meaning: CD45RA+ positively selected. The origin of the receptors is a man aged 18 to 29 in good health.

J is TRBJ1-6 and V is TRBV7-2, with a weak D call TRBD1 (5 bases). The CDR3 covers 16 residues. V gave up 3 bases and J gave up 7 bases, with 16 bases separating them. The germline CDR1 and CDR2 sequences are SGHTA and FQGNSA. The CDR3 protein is CASSLGPPGQNSPLHF. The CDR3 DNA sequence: TGTGCCAGCAGCTTGGGGCCCCCAGGGCAGAATTCACCCCTCCACTTT.

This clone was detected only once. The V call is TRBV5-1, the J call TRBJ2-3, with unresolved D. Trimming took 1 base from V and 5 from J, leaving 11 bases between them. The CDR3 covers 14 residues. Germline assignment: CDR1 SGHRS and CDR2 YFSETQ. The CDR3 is CASSLTDRQDTQYF. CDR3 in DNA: TGCGCCAGCAGCTTGACGGACCGGCAAGATACGCAGTATTTT.

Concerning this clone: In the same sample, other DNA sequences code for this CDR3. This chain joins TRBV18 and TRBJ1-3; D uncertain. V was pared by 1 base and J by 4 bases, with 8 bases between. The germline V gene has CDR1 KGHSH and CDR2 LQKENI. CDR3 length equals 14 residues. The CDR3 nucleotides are TGTGCCAGCTCACCACAGGCGTCCGGAAACACCATATATTTT. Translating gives CASSPQASGNTIYF. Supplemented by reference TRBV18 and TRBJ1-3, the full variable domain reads NAGVMQNPRHLVRRRGQEARLRCSPMKGHSHVYWYRQLPEEGLKFMVYLQKENIIDESGMPKERFSAEFPKEGPSILRIQQVVRGDSAAYFCASSPQASGNTIYFGEGSWLTVV.

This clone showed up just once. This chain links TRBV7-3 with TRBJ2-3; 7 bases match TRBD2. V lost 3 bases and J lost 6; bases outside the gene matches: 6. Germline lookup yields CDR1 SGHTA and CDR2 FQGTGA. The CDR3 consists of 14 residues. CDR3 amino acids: CASSFLAALDTQYF. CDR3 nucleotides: TGTGCCAGCAGCTTCCTAGCGGCTCTGGATACGCAGTATTTT.

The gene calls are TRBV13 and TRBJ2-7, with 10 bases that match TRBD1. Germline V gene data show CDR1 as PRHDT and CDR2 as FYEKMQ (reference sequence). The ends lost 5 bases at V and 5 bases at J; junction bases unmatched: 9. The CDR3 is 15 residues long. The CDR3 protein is CASSPGDRGGHEQYF. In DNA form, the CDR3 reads TGTGCCAGCAGCCCCGGGGACAGGGGAGGCCACGAGCAGTACTTC.

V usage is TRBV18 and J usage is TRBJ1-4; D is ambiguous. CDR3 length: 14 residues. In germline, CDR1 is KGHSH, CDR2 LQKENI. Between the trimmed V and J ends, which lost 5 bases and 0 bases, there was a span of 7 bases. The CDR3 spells CASSIVATNEKLFF. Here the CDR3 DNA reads TGTGCCAGCTCAATCGTTGCAACTAATGAAAAACTGTTTTTT.

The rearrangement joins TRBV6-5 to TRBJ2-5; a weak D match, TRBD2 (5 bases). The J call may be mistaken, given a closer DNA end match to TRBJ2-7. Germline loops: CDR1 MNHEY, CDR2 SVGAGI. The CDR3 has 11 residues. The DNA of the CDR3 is TGTGCCAGCAGTCCGGGGTCCGAGCAGTACTTC. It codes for CASSPGSEQYF.

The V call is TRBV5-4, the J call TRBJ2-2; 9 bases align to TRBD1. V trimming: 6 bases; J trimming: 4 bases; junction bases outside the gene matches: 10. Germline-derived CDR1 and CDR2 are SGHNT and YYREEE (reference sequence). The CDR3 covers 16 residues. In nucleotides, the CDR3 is TGTGCCAGCACGAGGCGAGGGACAGGGTTCACCGGGGAGCTGTTTTTT. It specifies CASTRRGTGFTGELFF.

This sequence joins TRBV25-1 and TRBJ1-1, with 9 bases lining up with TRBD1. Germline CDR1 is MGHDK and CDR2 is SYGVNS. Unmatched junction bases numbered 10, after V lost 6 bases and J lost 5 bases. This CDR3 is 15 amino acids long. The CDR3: CASSSLGTGRTEAFF. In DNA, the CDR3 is TGTGCCAGCAGCAGCCTCGGGACAGGGCGGACTGAAGCTTTCTTT.

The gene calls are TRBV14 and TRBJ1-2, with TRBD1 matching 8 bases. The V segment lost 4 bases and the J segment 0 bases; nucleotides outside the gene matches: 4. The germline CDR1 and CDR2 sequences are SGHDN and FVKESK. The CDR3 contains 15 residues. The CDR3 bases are TGTGCCAGCAGCCTCGGGACAGGAGCTAACTATGGCTACACCTTC. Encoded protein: CASSLGTGANYGYTF. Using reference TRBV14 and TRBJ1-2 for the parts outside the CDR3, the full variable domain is EAGVTQFPSHSVIEKGQTVTLRCDPISGHDNLYWYRRVMGKEIKFLLHFVKESKQDESGMPNNRFLAERTGGTYSTLKVQPAELEDSGVYFCASSLGTGANYGYTFGSGTRLTVV.

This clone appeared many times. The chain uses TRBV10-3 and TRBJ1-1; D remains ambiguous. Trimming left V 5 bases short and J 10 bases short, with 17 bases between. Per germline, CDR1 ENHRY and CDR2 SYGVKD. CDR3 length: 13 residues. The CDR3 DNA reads TGTGCCATCAGTACTGACACGGCCCGGGGAGCTTTCTTT. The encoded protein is CAISTDTARGAFF.

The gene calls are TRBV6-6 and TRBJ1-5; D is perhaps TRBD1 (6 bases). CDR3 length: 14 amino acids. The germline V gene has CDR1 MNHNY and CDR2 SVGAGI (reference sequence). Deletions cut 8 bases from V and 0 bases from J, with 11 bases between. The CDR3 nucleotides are TGTGCCAGCTCGCGACAGGCTAGCAATCAGCCCCAGCATTTT. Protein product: CASSRQASNQPQHF.

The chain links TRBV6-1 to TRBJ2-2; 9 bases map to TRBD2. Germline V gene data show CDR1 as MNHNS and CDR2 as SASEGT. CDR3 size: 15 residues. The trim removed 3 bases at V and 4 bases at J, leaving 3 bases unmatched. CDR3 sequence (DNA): TGTGCCAGCAGTGATGCTAGCGGGGCCACCGGGGAGCTGTTTTTT. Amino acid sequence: CASSDASGATGELFF.

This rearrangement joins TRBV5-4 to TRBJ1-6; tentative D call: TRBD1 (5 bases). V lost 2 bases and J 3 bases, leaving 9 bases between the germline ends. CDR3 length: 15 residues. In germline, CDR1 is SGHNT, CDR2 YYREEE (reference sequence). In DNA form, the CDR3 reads TGTGCCAGCAGCTTCCAGGGCAGCTATAATTCACCCCTCCACTTT. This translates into CASSFQGSYNSPLHF. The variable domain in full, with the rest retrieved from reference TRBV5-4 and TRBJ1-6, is ETGVTQSPTHLIKTRGQQVTLRCSSQSGHNTVSWYQQALGQGPQFIFQYYREEENGRGNFPPRFSGLQFPNYSSELNVNALELDDSALYLCASSFQGSYNSPLHFGNGTRLTVT.

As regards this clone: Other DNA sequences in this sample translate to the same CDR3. CDR3 DNA sequence: TGTGCCAGCAGTTACTCGGGGACAGCCACATACGAGCAGTACTTC. Protein product: CASSYSGTATYEQYF. This chain links TRBV6-5 with TRBJ2-7; 7 positions agree with TRBD1. This CDR3 has 15 amino acids. Germline CDR1 and CDR2: MNHEY and SVGAGI. The junction had 6 bases not matched to a gene; V was cut back by 0 bases and J by 4 bases.

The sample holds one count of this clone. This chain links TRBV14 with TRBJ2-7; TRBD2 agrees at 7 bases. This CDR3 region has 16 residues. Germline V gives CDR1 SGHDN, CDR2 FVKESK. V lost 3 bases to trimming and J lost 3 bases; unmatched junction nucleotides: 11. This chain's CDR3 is CASSQWGGDSGYEQYF. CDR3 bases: TGTGCCAGCAGCCAGTGGGGGGGAGACAGTGGCTACGAGCAGTACTTC.

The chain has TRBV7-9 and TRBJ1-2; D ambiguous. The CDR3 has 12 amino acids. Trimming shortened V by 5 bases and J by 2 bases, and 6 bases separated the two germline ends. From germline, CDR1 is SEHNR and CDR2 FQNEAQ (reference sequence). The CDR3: CASSKGNYGYTF. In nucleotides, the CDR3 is TGTGCCAGCAGCAAAGGCAACTATGGCTACACCTTC.

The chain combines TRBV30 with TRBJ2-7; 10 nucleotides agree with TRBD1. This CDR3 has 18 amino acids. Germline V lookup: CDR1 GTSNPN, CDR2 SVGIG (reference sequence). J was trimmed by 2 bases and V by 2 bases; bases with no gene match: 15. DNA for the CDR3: TGTGCCTGGAGTTTGACGAGAACCTCGGGACAGGGGCCCTACGAGCAGTACTTC. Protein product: CAWSLTRTSGQGPYEQYF.

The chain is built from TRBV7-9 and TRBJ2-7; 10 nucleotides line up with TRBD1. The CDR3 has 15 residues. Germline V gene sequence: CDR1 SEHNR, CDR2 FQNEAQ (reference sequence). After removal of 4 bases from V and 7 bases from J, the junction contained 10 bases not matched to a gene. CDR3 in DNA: TGTGCCAGCAGCTCCCGGGGACAGGGGAGTGGGGAGCAGTACTTC. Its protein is CASSSRGQGSGEQYF.

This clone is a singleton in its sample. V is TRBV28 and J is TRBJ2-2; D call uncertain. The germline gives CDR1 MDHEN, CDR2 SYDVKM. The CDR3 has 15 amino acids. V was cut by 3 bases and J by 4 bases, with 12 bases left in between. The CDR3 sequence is CASSFISIGTGELFF. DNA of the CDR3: TGTGCCAGCAGTTTTATCTCTATCGGCACCGGGGAGCTGTTTTTT.